These 6 T cell receptor beta chains share one sample of origin, sequenced in a study of T cells after posttransplantation cyclophosphamide. A marrow graft followed busulfan-fludarabine conditioning, with cyclophosphamide on days +3 and +4. TCRdb keeps only in-frame clones here, not all; method: immunoSEQ multiplex PCR. The sample presents 20,000 to 25,000 clones, none singletons. The sequencing used PBMCs, collected after allogeneic stem cell transplant with posttransplant cyclophosphamide. All receptors come from a male patient younger than 35 who received an allogeneic stem cell transplant from a related donor, was CMV-positive, and had no GVHD. Some T cells may possibly be graft donor cells.

This clone was observed many times. The V gene is TRBV5-4, the J gene TRBJ1-1, with 7 bases aligning to TRBD1. This CDR3 is 15 amino acids long. CDR1 and CDR2 from the germline V gene are SGHNT and YYREEE (reference sequence). The junction had 5 bases not matched to a gene; V was cut back by 3 bases and J by 0 bases. The CDR3 region is CASSSPGQLNTEAFF. CDR3 DNA: TGTGCCAGCAGCTCGCCGGGACAGCTGAACACTGAAGCTTTCTTT.

A few counts support this clone. The chain combines TRBV4-1 with TRBJ2-1; 10 bases are shared with TRBD2. The CDR3 totals 18 residues. Germline loops: CDR1 MGHRA, CDR2 YSYEKL. V lost 3 bases and J lost 7; bases outside the gene matches: 15. This CDR3 is CASSHGTAGGLSGNEQFF. As DNA, the CDR3 is TGCGCCAGCAGCCACGGAACAGCGGGGGGGCTTTCGGGGAATGAGCAGTTCTTC.

Note on this clone: The junction departs from germline at one end; a sequencing error may be responsible. V is TRBV7-3 and J is TRBJ2-5; a weak D match, TRBD2 (6 bases). CDR1 is SGHTA and CDR2 is FQGTGA in the germline V gene. The CDR3 sequence is 15 residues long. CDR3 DNA: TGTGCCAGCGGCTTCCTTAGGGAGGAGGGGGAGACCCAGTACTTC. Its protein is CASGFLREEGETQYF. The whole variable domain, remainder taken from reference TRBV7-3 and TRBJ2-5, is GAGVSQTPSNKVTEKGKYVELRCDPISGHTALYWYRQSLGQGPEFLIYFQGTGAADDSGLPNDRFFAVRPEGSVSTLKIQRTERGDSAVYLCASGFLREEGETQYFGPGTRLLVL.

This clone was recorded at least ten times. V gene TRBV29-1 combines with J gene TRBJ1-3; 10 positions agree with TRBD1. V dropped 6 bases and J dropped 2; count of bases not matched to a gene: 4. The CDR3 runs to 14 residues. Germline V CDR1 and CDR2: SQVTM, ANQGSEA. The CDR3 coding sequence is TGCAGCGTAATGACAGGGGGCACTGGAAACACCATATATTTT. It translates to CSVMTGGTGNTIYF.

This clone was found many times. V gene TRBV2 combines with J gene TRBJ2-2, with 7 nucleotides matching TRBD1. This CDR3 is built from 14 residues. Trimming cost V 1 base and J 6 bases; bases outside gene matches: 2. Germline loops: CDR1 SNHLY, CDR2 FYNNEI. In nucleotides, the CDR3 is TGTGCCAGCAGTGAAGTTGGGACAGCCGGGGAGCTGTTTTTT. Translated, it gives CASSEVGTAGELFF.

This clone was observed at least ten times. V and J are TRBV30 and TRBJ2-7, with D maybe TRBD1 (6 bases). The CDR3 is 14 amino acids. Germline assignment: CDR1 GTSNPN and CDR2 SVGIG (reference sequence). V was clipped by 2 bases and J by 3 bases, with 14 bases between them. CDR3 bases: TGTGCCTGGAGTAAGGGACAAAACCGCTACGAGCAGTACTTC. Residues: CAWSKGQNRYEQYF.